This T cell receptor (beta chain) was obtained from a study of long-term antiretroviral therapy in people with HIV. The study, taken as a whole, reports: The data indicate that diversity increased after ART but remained below transplant donor controls. Blood in the study was drawn between the mid-2000s and the late 2010s, possibly under older ART regimens, which may be less effective than current ones.

It was version v3.0 of the immunoSEQ assay that was run at survey level. Sequencing used immunoSEQ multiplex PCR; TCRdb keeps in-frame clones, though not all of them. There are about 19,000 clones in the sample; 80% occur only once, and roughly a tenth lies in the top ten. On this clone: Its antigen is currently unknown.

CDR3 length: 18 residues. Trimming left V 4 bases short and J 0 bases short, with 20 bases between. Germline assignment: CDR1 LGHNA and CDR2 YNFKEQ. No fewer than two post-ART and no fewer than one pre-ART PBMC samples existed for each donor. Going into DNA extraction, samples held roughly 0.85-11 million cryopreserved PBMC. This clonotype was obtained from a middle-aged woman with HIV. This specimen consisted of unsorted PBMCs, obtained 0.2 years after starting antiretroviral therapy. The genes are TRBV4-2 and TRBJ2-3; D could derive from TRBD1 or TRBD2 (5 bases each). The CDR3 loop is CASSLPVRGTTSTDTQYF. For the CDR3, the DNA is TGTGCCAGCAGCCTTCCGGTACGGGGCACAACTAGCACAGATACGCAGTATTTT.